This note documents a single T cell receptor beta chain sequence. Its recognized antigen is unknown. Base qualities are missing; no much larger clone stands one base away. As encoded in the germline V gene (reference sequence), CDR1 is MNHEY while CDR2 is SMNVEV. After removal of 8 bases from V and 2 bases from J, the junction retains 8 bases not matched to a gene. The CDR3 contains 16 residues, cysteine and phenylalanine counted. Only the CDR3 region is kept as DNA, spanning 48 bases read in frame from base 1. The sample is drawn from a study of cytomegalovirus exposure and HLA in healthy donors (dated 2017 in TCRdb). For context, the study as a whole: An earlier analysis of roughly 500 of the donors reported about 260 Gb of sequence data and around 110 million unique TCR beta sequences obtained from 150 million to 200 million T cells. An early release covering roughly 640 HLA-typed donors comprised about 290 gigabases of sequencing data and some 79 million unique TCR sequences. Of the approximately 370 genotyped donors, 70% to 90% were placed in the genetic ancestry cluster associated with self-reported Caucasian donors. The study was designed to test whether signatures of past pathogen exposure could be identified by cataloging public T cell receptors. Using immunosequencing, the study profiled T cell repertoires from around 680 subjects and related those repertoires to cytomegalovirus serostatus. Besides the first cohort of under 700 subjects, a separate validation cohort made up of 95 to 150 different subjects was used. High-throughput TCR immunosequencing, statistical association of individual TCRs with disease status, and machine learning were combined to predict cytomegalovirus infection status. In a later analysis, previously published TCR beta repertoires from 670 or so donors were re-analyzed and high-resolution HLA genotyping was added so that TCR occurrence patterns could be studied. In the later analysis, no new phenotypic data were used to find candidate immune exposures; instead, reliance was placed on TCR beta sequences and their occurrence across donors. An earlier analysis of 587 of the donors applied high-throughput TCR beta sequencing to assess whether each TCR beta V gene segment acted as functional or pseudogenic. Donor age, sex, ethnicity and CMV serostatus were collected together with the repertoire data. A later genetic analysis took genome-wide SNP genotypes for about 55% of the 666 donors and used that subset as a discovery cohort. All discovery cohort repertoires had been generated using a single sequencing platform. HLA typing included class I and class II loci at four-digit resolution. Typing coverage varied by locus: about 620-630 donors for A, B, C, DRB1 and DQB1; more than 500 for DQA1; 606 for DPA1; under 490 for DPB1. Five DR-DQ haplotypes were treated as single units for association and clustering because of strong linkage in the cohort. On average, around 230,000 unique TCR beta nucleotide sequences were sequenced per donor among a few hundred genotyped donors of the cohort, with 15% to 20% of those sequences being non-productive. Summary of the overall study and its limitations: A further reported finding was that TCR beta sequences accurately predicted the HLA-A and HLA-B alleles for most subjects in the first cohort. Because counts were too low, roughly 18 rarely observed V segments, including chromosome 9 orphons, were left out of the earlier analysis of several hundred of the donors. In a later genetic analysis, fewer N-insertions in productive TCRs were reported among donors in an Asian-associated ancestry cluster than the 666-donor mean. Correlated functional status among segregating V segments might reflect linkage disequilibrium, but an unknown experimental factor could not be ruled out. Most CMV-associated TCR beta chains appeared to be HLA-restricted in a later analysis, and the HLA associations seemed to be driven largely by CMV exposure. An earlier analysis of around 540 of the donors showed that most TCR beta V segments appeared in productive rearrangements either about 87% or about 30% of the time, which broadly matched IMGT annotations. In a later genetic analysis, a missense DCLRE1C variant was associated with V-gene and J-gene trimming of TCR beta chains, and the association was replicated in an independent cohort. In a later analysis, about 17,000 TCR beta sequences were associated with specific HLA alleles at a false discovery rate of 0.05. It was suggested by the authors that the approach could potentially be generalized to other disease states and immunological phenotypes. The 87-base-pair reads could not distinguish some IMGT-functional V segments, including TRBV6-2 and TRBV6-3, so those segments were excluded. A few of the identified cytomegalovirus-associated TCR beta chains were confirmed in vitro to be specific for cytomegalovirus antigens. Only TCR beta chains were sequenced in this cohort, and the absence of alpha or paired-chain data limited detectable features. The sequencing pipeline was judged likely to have produced a cluster of highly shared sequence variants as a technical artifact. In a later analysis, HLA-associated TCR beta chains were found to be more clonally expanded and to have lower generation probabilities than equally common non-associated chains. Strong co-occurrence of HLA alleles, especially DR and DQ, made assigning TCR associations to individual alleles difficult. Presence/absence analyses assumed roughly uniform sequencing depth across donors, an assumption that may not hold. The study gave a list of 150 to 200 TCR beta chains associated with cytomegalovirus. Across donors, most TCR sequences were observed very rarely, whereas some public TCRs were present in many individuals. In a later analysis, TCR association rates were found to vary across HLA loci, with the most associated TCRs seen for DRB1 alleles and the fewest for HLA-C alleles. Because some donors lacked HLA typing at each locus, the association tests relied only on the typed subset. A later analysis reported that several top co-occurrence clusters appeared linked to parvovirus B19, influenza, CMV and Epstein-Barr virus. In both the original and validation cohorts, the classifier was reported to diagnose cytomegalovirus status with high specificity and sensitivity. For the cohort, immune exposure information was limited to CMV serostatus.

The cohort consisted of some 730 healthy bone marrow donors. All cohort members were sampled while nominally healthy, although unrecorded immune exposures were likely present. The donor was CMV seronegative and was included in the group of approximately 350 seronegative cohort members. Every donor gave a peripheral blood sample, and the peripheral blood mononuclear cells from that sample were used for TCR beta sequencing. Genomic DNA extraction from the blood cell samples was performed with the Qiagen DNeasy Blood Extraction Kit. Library construction relied on the immunoSEQ multiplex PCR assay. A mixture of 60 forward primers for TCR Vbeta segments and 13 reverse primers for TCR Jbeta segments was used in the multiplex PCR. The CDR3 region of rearranged TCR beta genes was amplified from genomic DNA by a multiplex PCR assay. The Illumina HiSeq System was used to sequence the amplified TCR beta libraries as 87-base-pair reads. The published analysis was carried out like this. A later analysis tallied roughly 80 million unique TCR beta chains across the 700 or so repertoires, and some 10 million of those chains were shared by two or more donors. A nearest-neighbor algorithm error-corrected the raw reads and collapsed the reads into unique sequences, merging closely related sequences to remove PCR and sequencing errors. Alignment of CDR3 sequences to IMGT reference sequences was used to assign V, D and J gene segments. For a sequence to be retained, a match of at least six nucleotides to both a V gene segment and a J gene segment was required. A rearrangement was called productive if the CDR3 had no stop codons and remained in frame with V and J, and every other rearrangement was called non-productive. CDR3 was defined according to IMGT convention as the region running from the second conserved V-encoded cysteine to the conserved J-encoded phenylalanine. In an earlier analysis of around 640 of the donors, sequences lacking an unambiguous match to a single V gene segment were excluded. In an earlier analysis of some 590 of the donors, V segments were called functional above 56.7% productive rearrangements and were called segregating when the between-donor standard deviation exceeded 5%. A statistical classification framework was developed to diagnose cytomegalovirus status using the catalog of TCR beta chain sequences. In a later analysis, V and J genes were assigned by comparing TCR nucleotide sequences against IMGT/GENE-DB human TR gene sequences. The TCRdist pipeline was used in a later analysis to assign CDR3 sequences and most-parsimonious VDJ recombination scenarios. In a later analysis, every TCR beta chain was defined by the combination of its CDR3 amino acid sequence and its V-gene family, and reads without a unique V-gene family were dropped. In a later analysis, approximately 590 highly shared, low-generation-probability nucleotide sequences were removed to address suspected cross-contamination and a sequencing artifact. In a later analysis, a clonal expansion index was calculated for each public chain from normalized within-repertoire ranks of inferred template counts. In a later analysis, generation probabilities were computed using a VDJ recombination model fitted to out-of-frame rearrangements, and the results were checked against IGoR. In a later analysis, TCR-TCR, TCR-HLA and TCR-CMV co-occurrence was scored with hypergeometric tests, and a repertoire-size bias correction was applied to TCR pairs. In a later analysis, false discovery rates were estimated by permuting HLA or CMV assignments 20 times. A later analysis grouped co-occurring TCRs with DBSCAN, adding TCRdist sequence similarity when clustering within HLA-allele-positive subsets. Repertoires with fewer than 30,000 or more than 120,000 public chains were left out of co-occurrence clustering, as were about five repertoires with anomalous nucleotide sharing. What TCRdb holds here is the immuneACCESS table cut down to in-frame rearrangements. Part of the clones is not present; checked against another copy, under half of the missing clones reflect an unresolved V gene, and the others are unexplained. The V and J calls and the clone size are those of that table, but D and trimming were determined from the DNA. The table for this sample lists 120,000 or so clones; 60% to 80% of them were counted only once. The ten largest clones add up to around 3% of the sample.

The chain is encoded by TRBV27 joined to TRBJ2-6, and 8 junctional nucleotides match TRBD1. Sequences were obtained from PBMCs. This TCR was recovered from a woman in her 50s in good health and CMV-seronegative. The base sequence is TGTGCCAGCGGTCTGACAGGGGAGGCTGGGGCCAACGTCCTGACTTTC. This yields the protein CASGLTGEAGANVLTF.